This entry features one T cell receptor beta chain sequence. Its target is unknown. These data originate in a study of blood T cells in healthy people across ages. A second PCR, run for roughly 7 to 12 cycles, used a sample-barcoded 5' primer plus a J-beta primer mix. TCRdb independently ran MiXCR on the 5' RACE reads; one entry per CDR3 protein. Seen here are 1.8 million or so distinct CDR3 sequences, around 42% observed once, and the top ten hold about 21%. Germline CDR1 is LNHNV and CDR2 is YYDKDF (reference sequence). This CDR3 spans 15 amino acids. Germline trimming cut 1 base from V and 5 bases from J; bases unmatched to any gene: 8. Broader study findings: More naive CD4+ cells and higher diversity marked long-lived donors relative to aged donors.

This sequence joins TRBV15 and TRBJ2-7; the match to TRBD2 covers 7 bases. The TCR sequence derives from a human donor in good health. Sequences were obtained from blood. The CDR3 is CATSRGEGGGNEQYF. Here the CDR3 DNA reads TGTGCCACCAGCAGAGGGGAGGGAGGCGGGAACGAGCAGTACTTC.